This T cell receptor (beta chain) was retrieved from a study of T cell responses to AZD1222 COVID-19 vaccine. CDR3 size: 14 residues. CDR1 SGDLS and CDR2 YYNGEE come from the germline V gene. V lost 0 bases to trimming and J lost 3 bases, with 6 bases between them. The table came from immunoSEQ multiplex PCR; TCRdb's copy has only in-frame clones and leaves some out. Among 75,000 to 100,000 clones, around 87% were seen once, and the ten largest hold roughly 8.1%. The chain links TRBV9 to TRBJ2-2; D may be TRBD1 (5 bases). The input for sequencing was peripheral blood, taken on day 0 of AZD1222 vaccination. The origin of this receptor is an adult in good health. CDR3 coding DNA: TGTGCCAGCAGCGTAGCAGGGCACACCGGGGAGCTGTTTTTT. Protein: CASSVAGHTGELFF.